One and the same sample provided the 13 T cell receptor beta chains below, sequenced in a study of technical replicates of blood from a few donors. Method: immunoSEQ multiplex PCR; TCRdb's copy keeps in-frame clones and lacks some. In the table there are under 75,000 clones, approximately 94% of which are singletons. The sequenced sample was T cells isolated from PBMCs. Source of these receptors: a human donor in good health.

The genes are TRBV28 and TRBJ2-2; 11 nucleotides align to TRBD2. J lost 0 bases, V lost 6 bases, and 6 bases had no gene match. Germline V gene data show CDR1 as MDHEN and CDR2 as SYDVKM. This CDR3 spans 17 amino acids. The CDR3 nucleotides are TGTGCCAGCAGACAGCCTAGCGGGAGGTCGAACACCGGGGAGCTGTTTTTT. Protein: CASRQPSGRSNTGELFF.

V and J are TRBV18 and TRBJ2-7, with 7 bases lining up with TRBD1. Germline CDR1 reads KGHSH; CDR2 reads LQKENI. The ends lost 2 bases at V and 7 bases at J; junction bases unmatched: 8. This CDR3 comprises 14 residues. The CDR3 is CASSPGTEAREQYF. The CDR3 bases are TGTGCCAGCTCACCAGGGACAGAGGCAAGGGAGCAGTACTTC.

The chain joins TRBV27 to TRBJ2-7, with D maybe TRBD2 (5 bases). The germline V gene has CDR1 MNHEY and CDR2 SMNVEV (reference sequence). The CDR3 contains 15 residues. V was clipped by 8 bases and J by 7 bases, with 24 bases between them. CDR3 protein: CASPEAVLSRREQYF. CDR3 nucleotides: TGTGCCAGCCCCGAGGCAGTACTAAGTAGGAGGGAGCAGTACTTC.

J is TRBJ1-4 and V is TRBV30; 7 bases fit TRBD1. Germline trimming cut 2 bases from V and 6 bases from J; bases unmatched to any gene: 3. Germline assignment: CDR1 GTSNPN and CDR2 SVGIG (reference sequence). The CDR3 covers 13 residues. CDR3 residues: CAWSTGEYEKLFF. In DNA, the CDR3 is TGTGCCTGGAGTACAGGGGAATATGAAAAACTGTTTTTT.

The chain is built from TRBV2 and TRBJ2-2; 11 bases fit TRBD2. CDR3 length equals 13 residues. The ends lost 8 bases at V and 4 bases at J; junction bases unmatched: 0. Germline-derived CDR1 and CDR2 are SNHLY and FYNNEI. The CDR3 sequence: CASGTSGTGELFF. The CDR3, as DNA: TGTGCCAGCGGGACTAGCGGCACCGGGGAGCTGTTTTTT.

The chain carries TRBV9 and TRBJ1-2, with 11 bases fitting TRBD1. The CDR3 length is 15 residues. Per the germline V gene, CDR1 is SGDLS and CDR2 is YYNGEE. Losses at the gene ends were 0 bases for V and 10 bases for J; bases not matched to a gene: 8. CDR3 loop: CASSVARTGGEDYTF. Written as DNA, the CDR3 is TGTGCCAGCAGCGTAGCTCGGACAGGGGGCGAGGACTACACCTTC.

For the CDR3, the DNA is TGTGCCAGCAGTGAAAACTACCCACAAGAGACCCAGTACTTC. Translating it yields CASSENYPQETQYF. The V gene is TRBV2, the J gene TRBJ2-5; D uncertain. Trimming removed 2 bases at V and 2 bases at J, with 9 bases between. Germline values: CDR1 SNHLY, CDR2 FYNNEI. CDR3 size: 14 residues.

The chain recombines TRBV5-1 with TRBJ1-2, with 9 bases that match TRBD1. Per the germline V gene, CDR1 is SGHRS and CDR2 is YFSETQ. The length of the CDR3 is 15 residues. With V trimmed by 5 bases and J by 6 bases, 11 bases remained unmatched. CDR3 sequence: CASSHRTGGEDGYTF. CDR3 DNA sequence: TGCGCCAGCAGTCATCGAACAGGGGGCGAAGATGGCTACACCTTC.

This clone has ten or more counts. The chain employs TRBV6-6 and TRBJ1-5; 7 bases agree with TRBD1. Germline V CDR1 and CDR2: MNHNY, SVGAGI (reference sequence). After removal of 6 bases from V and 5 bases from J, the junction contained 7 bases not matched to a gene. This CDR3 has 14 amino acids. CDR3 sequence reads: CASSLRGQDQPQHF. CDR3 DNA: TGTGCCAGCAGCCTGAGGGGGCAGGATCAGCCCCAGCATTTT.

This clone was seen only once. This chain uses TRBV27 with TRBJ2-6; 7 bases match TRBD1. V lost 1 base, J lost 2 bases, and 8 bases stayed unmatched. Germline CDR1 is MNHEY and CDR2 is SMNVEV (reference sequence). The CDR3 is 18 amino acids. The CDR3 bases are TGTGCCAGCAGTTTATACCGGGGAGACAGGGCTGGGGCCAACGTCCTGACTTTC. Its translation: CASSLYRGDRAGANVLTF.

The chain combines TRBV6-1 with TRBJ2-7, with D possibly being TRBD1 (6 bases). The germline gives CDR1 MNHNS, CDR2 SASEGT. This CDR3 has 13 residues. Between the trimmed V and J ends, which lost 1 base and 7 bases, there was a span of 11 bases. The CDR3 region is CASSEVGAWEQYF. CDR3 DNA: TGTGCCAGCAGTGAAGTGGGGGCATGGGAGCAGTACTTC.

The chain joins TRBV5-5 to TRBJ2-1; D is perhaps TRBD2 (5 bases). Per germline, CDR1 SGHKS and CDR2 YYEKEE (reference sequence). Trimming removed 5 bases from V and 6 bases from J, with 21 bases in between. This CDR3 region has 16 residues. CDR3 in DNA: TGTGCCAGCAGTTCCGGGATTATTAGCGTTCGCAATGAGCAGTTCTTC. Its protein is CASSSGIISVRNEQFF.

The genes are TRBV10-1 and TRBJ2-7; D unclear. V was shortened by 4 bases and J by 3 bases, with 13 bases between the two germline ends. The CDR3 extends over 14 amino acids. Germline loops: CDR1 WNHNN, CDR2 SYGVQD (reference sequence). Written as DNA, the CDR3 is TGCGCCAGCAGTGCGACTTTAAACTTCTACGAGCAGTACTTC. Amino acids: CASSATLNFYEQYF.